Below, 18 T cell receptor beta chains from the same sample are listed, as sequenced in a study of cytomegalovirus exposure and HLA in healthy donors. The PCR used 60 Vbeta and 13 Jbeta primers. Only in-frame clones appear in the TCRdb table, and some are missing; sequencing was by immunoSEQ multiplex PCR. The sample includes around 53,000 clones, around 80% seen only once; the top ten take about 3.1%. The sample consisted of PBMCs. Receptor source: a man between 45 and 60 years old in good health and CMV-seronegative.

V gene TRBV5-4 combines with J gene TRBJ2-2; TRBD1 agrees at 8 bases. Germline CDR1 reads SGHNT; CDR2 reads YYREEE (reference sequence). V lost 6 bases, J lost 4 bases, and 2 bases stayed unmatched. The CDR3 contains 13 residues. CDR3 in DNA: TGTGCCAGCAAACAGGGGGGCACCGGGGAGCTGTTTTTT. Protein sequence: CASKQGGTGELFF.

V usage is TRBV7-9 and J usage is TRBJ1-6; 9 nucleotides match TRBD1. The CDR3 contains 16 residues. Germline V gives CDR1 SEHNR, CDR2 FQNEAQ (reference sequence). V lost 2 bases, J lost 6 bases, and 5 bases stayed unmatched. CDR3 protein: CASSLRDRGINSPLHF. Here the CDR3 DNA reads TGTGCCAGCAGCTTAAGAGACAGGGGGATTAATTCACCCCTCCACTTT.

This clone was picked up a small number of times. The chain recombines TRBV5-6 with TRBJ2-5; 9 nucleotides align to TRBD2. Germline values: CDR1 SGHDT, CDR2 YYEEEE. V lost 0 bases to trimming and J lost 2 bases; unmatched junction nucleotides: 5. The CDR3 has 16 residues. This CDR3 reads CASSLVPSGKQETQYF. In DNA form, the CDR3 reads TGTGCCAGCAGCTTGGTACCTAGCGGGAAACAAGAGACCCAGTACTTC.

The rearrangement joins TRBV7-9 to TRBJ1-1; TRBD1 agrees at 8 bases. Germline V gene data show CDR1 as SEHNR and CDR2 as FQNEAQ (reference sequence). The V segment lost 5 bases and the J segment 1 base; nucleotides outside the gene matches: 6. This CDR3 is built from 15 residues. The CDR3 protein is CASSLSTGANTEAFF. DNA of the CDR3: TGTGCCAGCAGCCTATCGACAGGGGCGAACACTGAAGCTTTCTTT.

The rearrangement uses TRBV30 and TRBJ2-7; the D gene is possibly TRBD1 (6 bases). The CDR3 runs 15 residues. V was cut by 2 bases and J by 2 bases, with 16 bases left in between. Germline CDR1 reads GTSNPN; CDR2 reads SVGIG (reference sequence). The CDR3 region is CAWSLGLGAPYEQYF. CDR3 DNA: TGTGCCTGGAGTTTGGGATTGGGGGCCCCCTACGAGCAGTACTTC.

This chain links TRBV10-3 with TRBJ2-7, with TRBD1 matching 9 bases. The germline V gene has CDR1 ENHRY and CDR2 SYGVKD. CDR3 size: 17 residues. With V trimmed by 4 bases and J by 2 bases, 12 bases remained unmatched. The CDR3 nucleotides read TGTGCCATCAGTGGGGCATCCGGGACAGGGAAAGCCTACGAGCAGTACTTC. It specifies CAISGASGTGKAYEQYF.

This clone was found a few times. The CDR3 spells CASSVGTVGGGRRGGYYNEQFF. The CDR3 DNA reads as TGTGCCAGCAGCGTAGGTACCGTAGGTGGGGGCAGGCGGGGGGGATACTACAATGAGCAGTTCTTC. The V gene is TRBV9, the J gene TRBJ2-1, with 9 bases that match TRBD2. The trim removed 0 bases at V and 3 bases at J, leaving 22 bases unmatched. The CDR3 totals 22 residues. Germline CDR1 SGDLS, CDR2 YYNGEE.

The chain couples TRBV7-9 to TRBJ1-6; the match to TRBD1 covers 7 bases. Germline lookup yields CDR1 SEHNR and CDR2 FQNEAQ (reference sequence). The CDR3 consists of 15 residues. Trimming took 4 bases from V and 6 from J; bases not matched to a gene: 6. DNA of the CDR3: TGTGCCAGCAGCTCTCTCGGGACAGCTAATTCACCCCTCCACTTT. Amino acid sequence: CASSSLGTANSPLHF.

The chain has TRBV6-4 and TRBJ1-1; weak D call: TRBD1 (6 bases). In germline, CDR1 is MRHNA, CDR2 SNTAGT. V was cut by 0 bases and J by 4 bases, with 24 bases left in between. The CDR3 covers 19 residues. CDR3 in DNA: TGTGCCAGCAGTGACTCGAGGGTTGTCCTTGACAGGTGGTGCACTGAAGCTTTCTTT. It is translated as CASSDSRVVLDRWCTEAFF.

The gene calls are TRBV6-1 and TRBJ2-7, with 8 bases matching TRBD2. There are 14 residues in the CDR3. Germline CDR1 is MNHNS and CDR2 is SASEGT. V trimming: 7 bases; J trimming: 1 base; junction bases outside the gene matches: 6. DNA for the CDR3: TGTGCCAGCACCCGGGGGGGCCAATCCTACGAGCAGTACTTC. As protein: CASTRGGQSYEQYF.

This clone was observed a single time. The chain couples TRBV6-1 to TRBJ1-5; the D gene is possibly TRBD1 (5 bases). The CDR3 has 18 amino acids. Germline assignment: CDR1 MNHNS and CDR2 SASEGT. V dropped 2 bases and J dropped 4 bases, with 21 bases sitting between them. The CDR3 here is CASSETPSGGYGNQPQHF. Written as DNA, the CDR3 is TGTGCCAGCAGTGAAACCCCTTCCGGGGGGTATGGGAATCAGCCCCAGCATTTT.

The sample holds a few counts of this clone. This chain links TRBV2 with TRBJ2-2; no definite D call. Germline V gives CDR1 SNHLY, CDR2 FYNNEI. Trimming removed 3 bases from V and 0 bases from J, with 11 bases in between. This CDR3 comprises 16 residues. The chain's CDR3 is CASSDPKFSNTGELFF. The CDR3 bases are TGTGCCAGCAGTGACCCTAAGTTTTCGAACACCGGGGAGCTGTTTTTT.

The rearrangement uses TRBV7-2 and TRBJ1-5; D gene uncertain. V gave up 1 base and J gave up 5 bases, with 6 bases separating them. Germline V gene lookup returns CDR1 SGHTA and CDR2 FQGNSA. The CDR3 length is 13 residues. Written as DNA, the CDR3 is TGTGCCAGCAGCTTAGGCAGCGATCAGCCCCAGCATTTT. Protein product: CASSLGSDQPQHF.

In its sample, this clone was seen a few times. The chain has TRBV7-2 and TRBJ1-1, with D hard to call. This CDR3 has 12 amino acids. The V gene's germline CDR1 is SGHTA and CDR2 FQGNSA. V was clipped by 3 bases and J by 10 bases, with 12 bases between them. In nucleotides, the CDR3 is TGTGCCAGCAGCTTCCAAGGAACGGGAGCTTTCTTT. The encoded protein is CASSFQGTGAFF.

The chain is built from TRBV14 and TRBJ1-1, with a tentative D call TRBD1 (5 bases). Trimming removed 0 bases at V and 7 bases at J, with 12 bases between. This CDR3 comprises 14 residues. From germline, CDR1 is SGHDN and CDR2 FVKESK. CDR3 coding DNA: TGTGCCAGCAGCCAAGAAGTTGGGGGGAGTGAAGCTTTCTTT. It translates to CASSQEVGGSEAFF.

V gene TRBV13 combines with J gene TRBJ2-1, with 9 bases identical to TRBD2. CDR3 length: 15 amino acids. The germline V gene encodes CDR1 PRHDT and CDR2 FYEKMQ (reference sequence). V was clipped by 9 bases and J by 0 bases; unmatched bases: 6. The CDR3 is CASSGGFSSYNEQFF. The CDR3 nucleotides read TGTGCCAGTAGCGGGGGCTTCAGCTCCTACAATGAGCAGTTCTTC.

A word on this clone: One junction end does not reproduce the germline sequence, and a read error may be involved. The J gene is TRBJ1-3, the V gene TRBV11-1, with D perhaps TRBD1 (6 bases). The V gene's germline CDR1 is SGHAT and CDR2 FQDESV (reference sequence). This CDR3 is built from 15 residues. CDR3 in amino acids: CASTLDRSSGNTIYF. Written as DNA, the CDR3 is TGTGCCAGCACCTTAGACAGGAGCTCTGGAAACACCATATATTTT.

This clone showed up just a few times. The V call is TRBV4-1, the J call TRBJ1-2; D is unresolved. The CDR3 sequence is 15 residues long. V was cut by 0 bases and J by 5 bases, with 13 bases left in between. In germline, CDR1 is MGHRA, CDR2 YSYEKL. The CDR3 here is CASSQDQEIGYGYTF. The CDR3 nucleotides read TGCGCCAGCAGCCAAGATCAGGAAATTGGGTATGGCTACACCTTC.